This paragraph reports one T cell receptor (beta chain). Its antigen is unidentified. The data are from a study of cytomegalovirus exposure and HLA in healthy donors. General study points: It was reported that the classifier diagnosed cytomegalovirus status with high specificity and sensitivity in both the original and validation cohorts. Presence/absence analyses took donor sequencing depth as roughly uniform.

PCR amplification relied on 60 Vbeta primers (plus 13 Jbeta primers). The protocol was immunoSEQ multiplex PCR, while the TCRdb copy is restricted to in-frame clones and leaves out a portion. The profile shows under 200,000 clones, 80% of them singletons. Germline V gene lookup returns CDR1 SEHNR and CDR2 FQNEAQ (reference sequence). CDR3 length: 13 residues. With 7 bases removed from V and 7 bases from J, the gap between germline ends came to 11 bases. This receptor was taken from a man between 25 and 39 years old in good health and CMV-seronegative. This chain uses TRBV7-9 with TRBJ1-6; weak D call: TRBD1 (5 bases). Sequencing was performed on PBMCs. The CDR3 DNA sequence: TGTGCCAGCACCATTCAGGGAAATTCACCCCTCCACTTT. It is translated as CASTIQGNSPLHF.